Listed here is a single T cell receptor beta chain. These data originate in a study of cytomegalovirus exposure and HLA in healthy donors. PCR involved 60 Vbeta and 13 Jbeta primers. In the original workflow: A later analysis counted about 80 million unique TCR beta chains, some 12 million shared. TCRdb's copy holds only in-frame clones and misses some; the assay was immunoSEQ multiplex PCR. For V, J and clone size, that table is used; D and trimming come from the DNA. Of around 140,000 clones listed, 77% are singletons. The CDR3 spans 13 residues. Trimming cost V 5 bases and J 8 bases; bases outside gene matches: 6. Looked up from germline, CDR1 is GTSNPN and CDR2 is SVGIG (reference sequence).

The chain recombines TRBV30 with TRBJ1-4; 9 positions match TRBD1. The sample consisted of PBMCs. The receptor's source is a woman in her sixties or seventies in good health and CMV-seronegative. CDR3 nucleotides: TGTGCCTGGGCCCCGGACAGGGGAGAAAAACTGTTTTTT. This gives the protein CAWAPDRGEKLFF. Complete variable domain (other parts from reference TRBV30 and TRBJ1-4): SQTIHQWPATLVQPVGSPLSLECTVEGTSNPNLYWYRQAAGRGLQLLFYSVGIGQISSEVPQNLSASRPQDRQFILSSKKLLLSDSGFYLCAWAPDRGEKLFFGSGTQLSVL.